This is a list of T cell receptor beta chains from one sample in a study of cytomegalovirus exposure and HLA in healthy donors. TCRdb keeps only in-frame clones here, not all; method: immunoSEQ multiplex PCR. The sample consists of around 45,000 clones, around 56% of them appearing once. The sequenced sample consisted of PBMCs. Receptors were obtained from a man aged 55 to 70 in good health and CMV-seronegative. CDR3s include the opening cysteine and the closing phenylalanine or tryptophan. The order of the fields is D gene, V gene, J gene, clone size, CDR3 DNA, CDR3 protein. The D gene is left open where the match is weak. The listing skips clone size in some rows; elsewhere it reads once, few, many or a size class.

D gene: -
V gene: TRBV5-1
J gene: TRBJ2-1
clone size: -
CDR3 DNA: TGCGCCAGCAGCTTCGGTAGGAGCTCCTACAATGAGCAGTTCTTC
CDR3 protein: CASSFGRSSYNEQFF

D gene: -
V gene: TRBV6-5
J gene: TRBJ2-7
clone size: -
CDR3 DNA: TGTGCCAGCAGTTACGGGTCCTCCGGGGTCGAGCAGTACTTC
CDR3 protein: CASSYGSSGVEQYF

D gene: TRBD2
V gene: TRBV27
J gene: TRBJ2-3
clone size: -
CDR3 DNA: TGTGCCAGCCGGACTAGCGGCACAGATACGCAGTATTTT
CDR3 protein: CASRTSGTDTQYF

D gene: TRBD1
V gene: TRBV11-2
J gene: TRBJ1-4
clone size: -
CDR3 DNA: TGTGCCAGCAGCACCGGGACAGGGGGGTATAATGAAAAACTGTTTTTT
CDR3 protein: CASSTGTGGYNEKLFF

D gene: -
V gene: TRBV5-1
J gene: TRBJ1-4
clone size: -
CDR3 DNA: TGCGCCAGCAGCTCCGGCCGCCTCGCGGGGAGTCATGAAAAACTGTTTTTT
CDR3 protein: CASSSGRLAGSHEKLFF

D gene: -
V gene: TRBV30
J gene: TRBJ1-1
clone size: -
CDR3 DNA: TGTGCCTGGAATCGTAGGGAGACGGGGGCTTTCTTT
CDR3 protein: CAWNRRETGAFF

D gene: -
V gene: TRBV6-5
J gene: TRBJ1-1
clone size: few
CDR3 DNA: TGTGCCAGCAGTTCCGACTCAACAGGGATGCGAACTGAAGCTTTCTTT
CDR3 protein: CASSSDSTGMRTEAFF

D gene: -
V gene: TRBV7-2
J gene: TRBJ2-7
clone size: -
CDR3 DNA: TGTGCCAGCAGCTTTACCGACTCGTCCACCTCCTACGAGCAGTACTTC
CDR3 protein: CASSFTDSSTSYEQYF

D gene: -
V gene: TRBV28
J gene: TRBJ1-1
clone size: -
CDR3 DNA: TGTGCCAGCACCTCCTCGGGGGTGAACACTGAAGCTTTCTTT
CDR3 protein: CASTSSGVNTEAFF

D gene: TRBD1
V gene: TRBV6-5
J gene: TRBJ1-5
clone size: few
CDR3 DNA: TGTGCCAGCAGTTACTATCCGGGACAGTCGTTCCCCCAGCATTTT
CDR3 protein: CASSYYPGQSFPQHF